This T cell receptor beta chain was profiled in a study of T cells after posttransplantation cyclophosphamide. Between the trimmed V and J ends, which lost 3 bases and 5 bases, there was a span of 6 bases. This CDR3 contains 11 residues. Germline V CDR1 and CDR2: DFQATT, SNEGSKA (reference sequence). Libraries were prepared by immunoSEQ multiplex PCR; TCRdb keeps only in-frame clonotypes and omits some of them. Of about 24,000 clones in the sample, about 83% were seen once. Sequencing used PBMCs. The receptor was derived from a woman aged 55 to 70 with a blood cancer, CMV-positive, and with a related stem cell donor. The chain combines TRBV20-1 with TRBJ2-3; tentatively, D is TRBD2 (5 bases). The CDR3 here is CSARAGDTQYF. The DNA for the CDR3 is TGCAGTGCTAGGGCGGGAGATACGCAGTATTTT.